Listed here is a single TCR beta chain. Antigen specificity is unknown. The data belong to a study of T cells after yellow fever vaccination. Turning to the study itself: Preparation of fractions with low cell numbers was performed using SMART-Seq v4 Ultra Low Input. Study-wide results and caveats: The study re-detected most primary-vaccination clones after the booster (approximately 96% CD4, around 89% CD8).

UMIs and a universal primer site were added when TCR cDNA was made by 5'RACE template switching. TCRdb re-analysed the 5' RACE reads in MiXCR, keeping a single row per CDR3 protein. The repertoire has about 340,000 distinct CDR3 sequences, around 12% of them found once; the top ten carry 3.2%. After removal of 5 bases from V and 1 base from J, the junction contained 7 bases not matched to a gene. The CDR3 extends over 15 amino acids. Germline CDR1 reads SGHNT; CDR2 reads YENEEA. The rearrangement joins TRBV11-3 to TRBJ1-1; 7 bases are shared with TRBD1. The clonotype comes from a man aged 18 to 29 who received the YFV17D yellow fever vaccine. The source material was CD4+ T cells sorted from PBMCs, sampled 15 days after the yellow fever booster vaccination. The CDR3 DNA reads TGTGCCAGCAGCACGGGGGACAGTTCGAACACTGAAGCTTTCTTT. Protein: CASSTGDSSNTEAFF.